Presented here are 22 T cell receptor beta chains from one specimen sequenced in a study of shared clonotypes between healthy human individuals. The data were produced by immunoSEQ multiplex PCR, yet TCRdb's version contains in-frame clones alone and is incomplete. This sample has some 2.3 million clones, with more than 80% found just once. Sample: naive CD4+ T cells from PBMCs. The subset denotes: CD45RA+ positively selected. These TCRs come from a man aged 18 to 30 in good health. Some clones in this sample may be carry-over from other donors' samples.

V and J are TRBV6-5 and TRBJ1-1, with D maybe TRBD1 (5 bases). The V gene's germline CDR1 is MNHEY and CDR2 SVGAGI. The CDR3 is made up of 12 amino acids. V shed 5 bases and J shed 5 bases, with 9 bases lying between them. CDR3 nucleotides: TGTGCCAGCAGTCGTTGGGGGACTGAAGCTTTCTTT. Translated, it gives CASSRWGTEAFF.

The sample holds one count of this clone. The CDR3 region is CASSFPGQGIGNEQFF. CDR3 in DNA: TGTGCCAGCAGTTTCCCGGGACAGGGAATTGGGAATGAGCAGTTCTTC. The chain has TRBV2 and TRBJ2-1; 9 nucleotides line up with TRBD1. The V gene's germline CDR1 is SNHLY and CDR2 FYNNEI. With 5 bases clipped from V and 7 bases from J, the junction kept 12 bases outside the gene matches. CDR3 length equals 16 residues. Full variable domain (remainder filled in from reference TRBV2 and TRBJ2-1): EPEVTQTPSHQVTQMGQEVILRCVPISNHLYFYWYRQILGQKVEFLVSFYNNEISEKSEIFDDQFSVERPDGSNFTLKIRSTKLEDSAMYFCASSFPGQGIGNEQFFGPGTRLTVL.

V usage is TRBV2 and J usage is TRBJ2-7; 8 bases line up with TRBD2. CDR1 and CDR2 (germline): SNHLY, FYNNEI. The CDR3 covers 15 residues. Unmatched junction bases numbered 13, after V lost 6 bases and J lost 6 bases. CDR3: CASRLTTGGLGEQYF. The CDR3 DNA follows: TGTGCCAGCAGGTTGACCACGGGAGGGCTGGGCGAGCAGTACTTC.

V usage is TRBV5-4 and J usage is TRBJ2-1; TRBD2 agrees at 9 bases. V dropped 2 bases and J dropped 7; count of bases not matched to a gene: 7. The CDR3 has 15 residues. Germline-derived CDR1 and CDR2 are SGHNT and YYREEE (reference sequence). The CDR3 reads CASSFPVSGSNEQFF. Here the CDR3 DNA reads TGTGCCAGCAGCTTTCCAGTTAGCGGGAGTAATGAGCAGTTCTTC. The entire variable domain, with the rest obtained from reference TRBV5-4 and TRBJ2-1, is as follows: ETGVTQSPTHLIKTRGQQVTLRCSSQSGHNTVSWYQQALGQGPQFIFQYYREEENGRGNFPPRFSGLQFPNYSSELNVNALELDDSALYLCASSFPVSGSNEQFFGPGTRLTVL.

The chain employs TRBV6-1 and TRBJ2-7; tentative D call: TRBD2 (7 bases). V gave up 4 bases and J gave up 3 bases, with 16 bases separating them. CDR3 length: 15 residues. The germline V gene encodes CDR1 MNHNS and CDR2 SASEGT. CDR3 in amino acids: CASSAIGGQGYEQYF. CDR3 in DNA: TGTGCCAGCAGTGCCATCGGGGGGCAGGGCTACGAGCAGTACTTC.

Turning to this clone: This specimen includes other DNA sequences encoding the same CDR3. This rearrangement joins TRBV4-1 to TRBJ2-7; 9 nucleotides match TRBD1. The CDR3 sequence is 14 residues long. Germline V gives CDR1 MGHRA, CDR2 YSYEKL. V lost 3 bases and J lost 4; bases outside the gene matches: 4. The DNA for the CDR3 is TGCGCCAGCAGCCAGCCGGGACAGGGTTACGAGCAGTACTTC. Its protein product is CASSQPGQGYEQYF.

The chain carries TRBV19 and TRBJ1-4, with TRBD1 as a possible D gene (5 bases). Germline assignment: CDR1 LNHDA and CDR2 SQIVND (reference sequence). This CDR3 is 14 amino acids long. Trimming took 3 bases from V and 8 from J, leaving 13 bases between them. CDR3 nucleotide sequence: TGTGCCAGTAGTATTTCCGGGGCCGGAGAAAAACTGTTTTTT. Translated, it gives CASSISGAGEKLFF.

The table lists this clone with a count of one. The chain is built from TRBV5-1 and TRBJ1-1; TRBD1 agrees at 7 bases. The CDR3 has 14 amino acids. Germline V gene data show CDR1 as SGHRS and CDR2 as YFSETQ. V shed 4 bases, J shed 5 bases, and the junction held 8 bases outside the gene matches. Here the CDR3 DNA reads TGCGCCAGCAGCCAACAGACAGGGTCGACTGAAGCTTTCTTT. Amino acids: CASSQQTGSTEAFF.

The rearrangement joins TRBV28 to TRBJ2-3, with D perhaps matching TRBD1 (7 bases). The CDR3 runs to 19 residues. V was clipped by 4 bases and J by 3 bases, with 26 bases between them. Germline V gene data show CDR1 as MDHEN and CDR2 as SYDVKM. CDR3 loop: CASSSFFRGAKGVTDTQYF. The DNA of the CDR3 is TGTGCCAGCAGTTCCTTCTTCAGGGGGGCAAAGGGAGTTACAGATACGCAGTATTTT.

This rearrangement joins TRBV7-8 to TRBJ1-2; D might be TRBD1 (5 bases). The length of the CDR3 is 16 residues. V was clipped by 6 bases and J by 0 bases, with 17 bases between them. Germline CDR1 and CDR2: SGHVS and FQNEAQ. Here the CDR3 reads CASRGSGARTNYGYTF. The CDR3 DNA follows: TGTGCCAGCAGGGGTAGTGGGGCACGAACTAACTATGGCTACACCTTC.

The chain uses TRBV7-6 and TRBJ2-7; 10 bases agree with TRBD2. The trim removed 8 bases at V and 3 bases at J, leaving 10 bases unmatched. Looked up from germline, CDR1 is SGHVS and CDR2 is FNYEAQ. CDR3 length: 15 amino acids. DNA of the CDR3: TGTGCCAGCTTCGGCCTACTAGCGGGGATCTACGAGCAGTACTTC. It codes for CASFGLLAGIYEQYF. The whole variable domain, filled in from reference TRBV7-6 and TRBJ2-7, reads GAGVSQSPRYKVTKRGQDVALRCDPISGHVSLYWYRQALGQGPEFLTYFNYEAQQDKSGLPNDRFSAERPEGSISTLTIQRTEQRDSAMYRCASFGLLAGIYEQYFGPGTRLTVT.

This chain's CDR3 is CASRKNRVLTDNEQFF. The CDR3 DNA reads TGTGCCAGCAGGAAAAACCGGGTCCTCACGGACAATGAGCAGTTCTTC. The chain links TRBV2 to TRBJ2-1, with D uncertain. This CDR3 is built from 16 residues. Germline loops: CDR1 SNHLY, CDR2 FYNNEI. V was cut by 6 bases and J by 5 bases, with 20 bases left in between.

Points on this clone: Germline is not matched at one junction end, which may reflect a read error. The V call is TRBV27, the J call TRBJ2-3; unclear D gene. Germline CDR1 reads MNHEY; CDR2 reads SMNVEV (reference sequence). The CDR3 covers 14 residues. The CDR3 here is CASRLLASTDTQYF. CDR3 DNA: TGTGCCAGCAGGTTATTGGCTAGCACAGATACGCAGTATTTT.

Remarks on this clone: This sample also contains other DNA sequences that code for the same CDR3. The chain employs TRBV5-1 and TRBJ1-4; 7 nucleotides match TRBD1. The CDR3 is 13 amino acids. CDR1 is SGHRS, CDR2 YFSETQ, per germline. V lost 2 bases and J lost 6; bases outside the gene matches: 1. CDR3 protein: CASSFRGDEKLFF. The DNA of the CDR3 is TGCGCCAGCAGCTTCAGGGGGGATGAAAAACTGTTTTTT.

The chain has TRBV7-2 and TRBJ2-3; D ambiguous. Germline CDR1 and CDR2: SGHTA and FQGNSA. The CDR3 is 13 amino acids. Trimming pared 8 bases from V and 5 bases from J, leaving 14 bases between. For the CDR3, the DNA is TGTGCCAGCTCGGAGTCTTATGGAGATACGCAGTATTTT. It codes for CASSESYGDTQYF.

This clone was detected a few times. V gene TRBV5-5 combines with J gene TRBJ2-2; TRBD1 might be the D (6 bases). With 1 base removed from V and 1 base from J, the gap between germline ends came to 8 bases. This CDR3 has 15 amino acids. The germline gives CDR1 SGHKS, CDR2 YYEKEE (reference sequence). CDR3 nucleotides: TGTGCCAGCAGCTTGCCGGGACAGAACACCGGGGAGCTGTTTTTT. It is translated as CASSLPGQNTGELFF.

The rearrangement joins TRBV7-9 to TRBJ1-1; possible D gene TRBD1, 5 bases. The CDR3 is made up of 18 amino acids. With 2 bases removed from V and 2 bases from J, the gap between germline ends came to 21 bases. The germline gives CDR1 SEHNR, CDR2 FQNEAQ (reference sequence). The CDR3: CASSLLYRRQSLNTEAFF. The CDR3 DNA reads as TGTGCCAGCAGCTTACTCTATCGGAGACAGTCACTAAACACTGAAGCTTTCTTT.

This sequence joins TRBV14 and TRBJ1-4, with D possibly TRBD1 on 6 matching bases. CDR3 length: 14 residues. Germline V gene lookup returns CDR1 SGHDN and CDR2 FVKESK. V lost 6 bases to trimming and J lost 7 bases, with 15 bases between them. CDR3 bases: TGTGCCAGCAGTCCGCCGGGGGCGGGTGAAAAACTGTTTTTT. It yields the protein CASSPPGAGEKLFF.

This clone was recorded only once. The rearrangement joins TRBV7-6 to TRBJ2-1; TRBD1 agrees at 9 bases. CDR3 length equals 16 residues. Germline values: CDR1 SGHVS, CDR2 FNYEAQ. V shed 6 bases, J shed 1 base, and the junction held 7 bases outside the gene matches. The CDR3 loop is CASSLTGGSSYNEQFF. The CDR3 bases are TGTGCCAGCAGTCTCACAGGGGGCAGTTCCTACAATGAGCAGTTCTTC.

V is TRBV30 and J is TRBJ1-1; D perhaps matches TRBD1 (6 bases). The germline V gene has CDR1 GTSNPN and CDR2 SVGIG (reference sequence). The V end was cut by 3 bases, the J end by 4 bases, with 15 bases between. This CDR3 has 14 amino acids. The CDR3 sequence is CAWSMAGAITEAFF. The CDR3 DNA sequence: TGTGCCTGGAGCATGGCGGGGGCGATCACTGAAGCTTTCTTT.

This sequence joins TRBV6-5 and TRBJ2-3; 7 bases fit TRBD1. Looked up from germline, CDR1 is MNHEY and CDR2 is SVGAGI. After removal of 4 bases from V and 6 bases from J, the junction contained 7 bases not matched to a gene. The CDR3 extends over 14 amino acids. The CDR3 here is CASSSGTAWDTQYF. CDR3 in DNA: TGTGCCAGCAGTTCTGGGACAGCCTGGGATACGCAGTATTTT.

In DNA form, the CDR3 reads TGTGCCAGCAGTTTATTAGCCCGGCAGGGACCTGGGGCCAACGTCCTGACTTTC. Its protein product is CASSLLARQGPGANVLTF. This sequence joins TRBV27 and TRBJ2-6; D could derive from TRBD1 or TRBD2 (5 bases each). V was clipped by 1 base and J by 2 bases, with 15 bases between them. The V gene's germline CDR1 is MNHEY and CDR2 SMNVEV (reference sequence). The CDR3 sequence is 18 residues long.